This TCR beta chain was found in a study of beta chain features in type 1 diabetes. Expressed TCRB transcripts were sequenced, since all the RNA that had been isolated was reverse transcribed. About 3.57 million reads per sample were averaged for naive, central memory and regulatory samples. Only in-frame clones appear in the TCRdb table, and some are missing; sequencing was by immunoSEQ multiplex PCR. The data contain about 620,000 clones, around 16% of them seen just once; the ten biggest clones take up under 0.095%. Sequenced material: naive CD4+ T cells from blood. This receptor was taken from a man aged 18-30 years in good health.

The CDR3 bases are TGTGCCAGCAGCTTAACGAGGACAACTGAGCAGTTCTTC. It is translated as CASSLTRTTEQFF. The J gene is TRBJ2-1, the V gene TRBV11-1, with a possible D match to TRBD1 (5 bases). The CDR3 loop spans 13 amino acids. The germline V gene has CDR1 SGHAT and CDR2 FQDESV (reference sequence). The germline V and J ends were trimmed by 2 bases and 9 bases, with 11 bases remaining between them.